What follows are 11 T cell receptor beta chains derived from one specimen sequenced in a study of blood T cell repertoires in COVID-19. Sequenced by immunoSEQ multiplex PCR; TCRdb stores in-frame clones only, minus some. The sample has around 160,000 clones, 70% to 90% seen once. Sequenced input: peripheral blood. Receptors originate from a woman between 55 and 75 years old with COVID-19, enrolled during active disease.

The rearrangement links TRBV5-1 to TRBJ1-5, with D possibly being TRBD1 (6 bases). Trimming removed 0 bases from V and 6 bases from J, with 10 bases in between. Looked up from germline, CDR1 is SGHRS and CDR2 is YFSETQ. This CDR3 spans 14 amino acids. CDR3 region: CASSLETGAQPQHF. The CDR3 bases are TGCGCCAGCAGCTTGGAGACAGGTGCTCAGCCCCAGCATTTT.

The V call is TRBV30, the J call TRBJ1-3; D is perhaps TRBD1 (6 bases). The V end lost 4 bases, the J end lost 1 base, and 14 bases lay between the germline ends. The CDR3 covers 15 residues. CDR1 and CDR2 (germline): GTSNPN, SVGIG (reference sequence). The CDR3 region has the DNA TGTGCCTGGAAAAGCCAGGGGCCTTCTGGAAACACCATATATTTT. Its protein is CAWKSQGPSGNTIYF. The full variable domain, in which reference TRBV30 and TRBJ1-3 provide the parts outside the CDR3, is SQTIHQWPATLVQPVGSPLSLECTVEGTSNPNLYWYRQAAGRGLQLLFYSVGIGQISSEVPQNLSASRPQDRQFILSSKKLLLSDSGFYLCAWKSQGPSGNTIYFGEGSWLTVV.

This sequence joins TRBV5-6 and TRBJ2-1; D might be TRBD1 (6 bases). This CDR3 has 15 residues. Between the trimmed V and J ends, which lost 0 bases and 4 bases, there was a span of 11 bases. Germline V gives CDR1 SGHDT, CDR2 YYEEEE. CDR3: CASSLARTEYNEQFF. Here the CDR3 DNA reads TGTGCCAGCAGCTTGGCTAGGACAGAGTACAATGAGCAGTTCTTC.

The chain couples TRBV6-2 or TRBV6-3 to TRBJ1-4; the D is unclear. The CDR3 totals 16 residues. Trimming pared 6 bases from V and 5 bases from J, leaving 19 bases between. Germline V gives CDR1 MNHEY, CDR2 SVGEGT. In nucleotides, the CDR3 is TGTGCCAGCAGCCTTCCGCCGGGAGGCGGAAATGAAAAACTGTTTTTT. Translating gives CASSLPPGGGNEKLFF.

DNA for the CDR3: TGTGCCAGCAGCACCGACAGCAAAGAACCCCAAGAGACCCAGTACTTC. Encoded protein: CASSTDSKEPQETQYF. This rearrangement joins TRBV9 to TRBJ2-5; weak D call: TRBD1 (5 bases). CDR1 is SGDLS, CDR2 YYNGEE, per germline. The V end lost 4 bases, the J end lost 1 base, and 17 bases lay between the germline ends. The CDR3 extends over 16 amino acids.

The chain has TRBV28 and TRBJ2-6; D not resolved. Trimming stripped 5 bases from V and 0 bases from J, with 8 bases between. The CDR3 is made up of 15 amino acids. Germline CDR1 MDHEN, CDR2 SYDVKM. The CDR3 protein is CASSPGSSGANVLTF. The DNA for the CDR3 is TGTGCCAGCAGTCCCGGGTCCTCTGGGGCCAACGTCCTGACTTTC.

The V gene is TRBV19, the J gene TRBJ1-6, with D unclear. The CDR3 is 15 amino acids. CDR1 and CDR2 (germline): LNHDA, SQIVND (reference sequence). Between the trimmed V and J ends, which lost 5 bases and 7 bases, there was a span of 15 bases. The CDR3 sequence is CASSPASEGNSPLHF. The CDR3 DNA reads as TGTGCCAGTAGTCCTGCCTCCGAGGGAAATTCACCCCTCCACTTT.

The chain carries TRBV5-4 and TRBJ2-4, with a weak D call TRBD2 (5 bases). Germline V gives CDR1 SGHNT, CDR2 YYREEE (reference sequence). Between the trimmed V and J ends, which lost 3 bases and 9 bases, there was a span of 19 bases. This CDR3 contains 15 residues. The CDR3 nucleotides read TGTGCCAGCAGCTCAGTGGGTGGGGTCGGGGTCATTCAGTACTTC. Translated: CASSSVGGVGVIQYF.

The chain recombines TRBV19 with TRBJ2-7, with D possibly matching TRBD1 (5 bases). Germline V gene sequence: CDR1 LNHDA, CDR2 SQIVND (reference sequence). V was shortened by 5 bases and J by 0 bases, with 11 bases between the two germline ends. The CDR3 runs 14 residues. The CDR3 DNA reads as TGTGCCAGTAGTCTGGGGCGGAGCTCCTACGAGCAGTACTTC. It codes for CASSLGRSSYEQYF.

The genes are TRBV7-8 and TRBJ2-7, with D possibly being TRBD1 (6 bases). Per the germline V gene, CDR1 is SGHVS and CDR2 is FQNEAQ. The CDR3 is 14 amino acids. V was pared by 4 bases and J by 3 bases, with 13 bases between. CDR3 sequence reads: CASSSTGSLYEQYF. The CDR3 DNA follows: TGTGCCAGCAGCTCAACAGGGTCCCTCTACGAGCAGTACTTC.

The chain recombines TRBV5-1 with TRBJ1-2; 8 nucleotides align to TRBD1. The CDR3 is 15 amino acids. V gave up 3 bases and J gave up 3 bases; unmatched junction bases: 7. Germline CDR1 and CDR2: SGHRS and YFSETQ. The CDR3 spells CASSSRTGLDYGYTF. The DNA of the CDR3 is TGCGCCAGCAGCTCCCGGACAGGGTTGGACTATGGCTACACCTTC.